Shown below are 5 T cell receptor beta chains from a single sample sequenced in a study of blood T cell repertoires in COVID-19. Measured with immunoSEQ multiplex PCR; TCRdb has only the in-frame clones, and not every one. The sample yields just over 650,000 clones, 80% to 90% seen once. Sequenced input: peripheral blood. These receptors were obtained from a woman aged 18 to 35 with acute or convalescent COVID-19.

CDR3 protein: CASSQGQAPNYGYTF. The CDR3 bases are TGTGCCAGCAGTCAAGGACAGGCACCCAACTATGGCTACACCTTC. The chain has TRBV28 and TRBJ1-2, with 7 bases aligning to TRBD1. The CDR3 spans 15 residues. The germline CDR1 and CDR2 sequences are MDHEN and SYDVKM. V was pared by 5 bases and J by 2 bases, with 8 bases of the junction left unmatched.

The gene calls are TRBV3-1 (or the pseudogene TRBV3-2) and TRBJ2-1; 12 bases are shared with TRBD2. Losses at the gene ends were 1 base for V and 11 bases for J; bases not matched to a gene: 6. The germline gives CDR1 LGHDT, CDR2 YNNKEL (reference sequence). The CDR3 covers 15 residues. CDR3 nucleotide sequence: TGTGCCAGCAGCCAAGGACTAGCGGGGGAAAGAAAGCAGTTCTTC. Protein sequence: CASSQGLAGERKQFF.

V gene TRBV6-5 combines with J gene TRBJ2-2; tentatively, D is TRBD2 (6 bases). Germline CDR1 MNHEY, CDR2 SVGAGI. The germline V and J ends were trimmed by 2 bases and 7 bases, with 11 bases remaining between them. The CDR3 spans 14 residues. This CDR3 is CASSYGEAVGELFF. DNA of the CDR3: TGTGCCAGCAGTTACGGGGAGGCGGTCGGGGAGCTGTTTTTT.

The genes are TRBV7-2 and TRBJ2-7; 8 bases are shared with TRBD1. Germline V CDR1 and CDR2: SGHTA, FQGNSA. The CDR3 sequence is 16 residues long. V was pared by 5 bases and J by 2 bases, with 11 bases of the junction left unmatched. CDR3 DNA sequence: TGTGCCAGCAGCCCGTCAGGGGGCGCGGCCCCCTACGAGCAGTACTTC. Translating gives CASSPSGGAAPYEQYF.

The chain employs TRBV19 and TRBJ2-3, with D perhaps TRBD2 (5 bases). CDR3 length: 15 residues. Germline CDR1 and CDR2: LNHDA and SQIVND (reference sequence). V was trimmed by 6 bases and J by 4 bases, leaving 17 bases between them. In nucleotides, the CDR3 is TGTGCCAGTAGGTGGGGTACTCCCGGGGCAGATACGCAGTATTTT. This encodes CASRWGTPGADTQYF.